This T cell receptor (beta chain) was found in a study of cytomegalovirus exposure and HLA in healthy donors (dated by TCRdb to between 2016 and 2019). Study-wide context: An earlier analysis of roughly 500 of the donors reported roughly 300 Gb of sequence data and 117 million unique TCR beta sequences from about 200 million T cells. An earlier analysis of approximately 640 of the donors applied high-throughput TCR beta sequencing to assess whether each TCR beta V gene segment acted as functional or pseudogenic. To study patterns of TCR occurrence, a later analysis re-analyzed previously published TCR beta repertoires from 650 to 750 donors and added high-resolution HLA genotyping. The study aimed to test whether signatures of past pathogen exposure could be identified by cataloging public T cell receptors. A few DR-DQ haplotypes were treated as single units for association and clustering because of strong linkage in the cohort. A later genetic analysis took genome-wide SNP genotypes for 398 of the 666 donors and used that subset as a discovery cohort. The study used immunosequencing to profile the T cell repertoires of more than 650 subjects and linked those repertoires to cytomegalovirus serostatus. In addition to the first cohort of approximately 650 subjects, a separate validation cohort of 100 to 150 different subjects was used. Among roughly 400 genotyped donors of the cohort, an average of roughly 230,000 unique TCR beta nucleotide sequences was sequenced per donor, of which roughly 18% were non-productive. Among the roughly 430 genotyped donors, about 83% belonged to the genetic ancestry cluster associated with self-reported Caucasian donors. All discovery cohort repertoires had been generated on a single sequencing platform. Class I and class II HLA loci were covered by the typing at four-digit resolution. Donor age, sex, ethnicity and CMV serostatus were compiled together with the repertoire data. The study combined high-throughput TCR immunosequencing, statistical association of individual TCRs with disease status, and machine learning to predict cytomegalovirus infection status. The later analysis used no new phenotypic data to find candidate immune exposures, relying instead on TCR beta sequences and their occurrence across donors. Approximately 310 gigabases of sequencing data and around 85 million unique TCR sequences made up an early release that covered over 550 HLA-typed donors. The number of donors typed differed by locus, with roughly 620-630 for A, B, C, DRB1 and DQB1, roughly 520 for DQA1, over 600 for DPA1, and some 440 for DPB1.

Study-wide conclusions, independent of this receptor: Some IMGT-functional V segments, including TRBV6-2 and TRBV6-3, could not be told apart with the 87-base-pair reads, so those segments were excluded. In a later genetic analysis, fewer N-insertions in productive TCRs were reported among donors in an Asian-associated ancestry cluster than the roughly 670-donor mean. Several of the top co-occurrence clusters appeared to be linked to parvovirus B19, influenza, CMV and Epstein-Barr virus, according to a later analysis. A few of the identified cytomegalovirus-associated TCR beta chains were confirmed in vitro to be specific for cytomegalovirus antigens. Because some donors lacked HLA typing at each locus, the association tests relied only on the typed subset. It was suggested by the authors that the approach could potentially be generalized to other disease states and immunological phenotypes. Roughly uniform sequencing depth across donors was assumed in presence/absence analyses, although this assumption may not hold. In an earlier analysis of 450 to 750 of the donors, most TCR beta V segments appeared in productive rearrangements about 87% or about 30% of the time, broadly matching IMGT annotations. Compared with equally common non-associated chains, HLA-associated TCR beta chains in a later analysis were more clonally expanded and had lower generation probabilities. Specific HLA alleles were associated with 15,000 to 20,000 TCR beta sequences at a false discovery rate of 0.05 in a later analysis. A total of 150 to 200 TCR beta chains were listed by the study as associated with cytomegalovirus. The classifier was reported to diagnose cytomegalovirus status with high specificity and sensitivity in both the original cohort and the validation cohort. When HLA alleles, especially DR and DQ, strongly co-occurred, TCR associations were difficult to assign to individual alleles. In a later analysis, the rate of TCR association differed among HLA loci, with DRB1 alleles having the most associated TCRs and HLA-C alleles having the fewest. Linkage disequilibrium might explain the correlated functional status among segregating V segments, but an unknown experimental factor could not be excluded. Only TCR beta chains were sequenced in this cohort, and the absence of alpha or paired-chain data limited detectable features. A cluster of highly shared sequence variants was judged likely to represent a technical artifact of the sequencing pipeline. A further reported finding was that TCR beta sequences accurately predicted the HLA-A and HLA-B alleles for most subjects in the first cohort. In a later analysis, most CMV-associated TCR beta chains were found to appear HLA-restricted, with HLA associations seemingly driven largely by CMV exposure. Most TCR sequences were observed very rarely across donors, whereas some public TCRs were present in many individuals. In a later genetic analysis, a missense DCLRE1C variant was associated with V-gene and J-gene trimming of TCR beta chains, and the association was replicated in an independent cohort. About 17 rarely observed V segments, including chromosome 9 orphons, were excluded from the earlier analysis of some 590 of the donors because counts were too low. For the cohort, immune exposure information was limited to CMV serostatus.

Notes on this clone: No antigen is known for it. No base quality information exists; no much larger clone differs at one position.

In total, around 600 healthy bone marrow donors made up the cohort. At the time of sampling, every cohort member was nominally healthy, though immune exposures that went unrecorded were likely present. The donor tested CMV seronegative, placing the donor among the 352 seronegative members of the cohort. Every donor gave a peripheral blood sample, and the peripheral blood mononuclear cells from that sample were used for TCR beta sequencing. The Qiagen DNeasy Blood Extraction Kit was used to extract genomic DNA from the blood cell samples. Via the germline V gene (reference sequence), CDR1 is SEHNR and CDR2 FQNEAQ. V loses 2 bases, J loses 2 bases, and the germline ends lie 13 bases apart. The CDR3, cysteine through phenylalanine, is 15 amino acids long. The entry retains the CDR3 DNA only, 45 bases that are in frame from base 1. Library prep was done by the immunoSEQ multiplex PCR assay. A mixture of 60 forward primers for TCR Vbeta segments and 13 reverse primers for TCR Jbeta segments was used in the multiplex PCR. Amplification of the CDR3 region of rearranged TCR beta genes was performed with a multiplex PCR assay on genomic DNA. The amplified TCR beta libraries were sequenced on the Illumina HiSeq System as 87-base-pair reads. In the authors' own workflow: A later analysis counted approximately 76 million unique TCR beta chains across the approximately 700 repertoires, and 10 million to 12 million of these chains were shared by at least two donors. To remove PCR and sequencing errors, raw reads were error-corrected and collapsed into unique sequences using a nearest-neighbor algorithm that merged closely related sequences. To assign V, D and J gene segments, CDR3 sequences were aligned to IMGT reference sequences. For a sequence to be retained, at least a six-nucleotide match to both a V gene segment and a J gene segment was required. A rearrangement counted as productive if the CDR3 had no stop codons and remained in frame with V and J, and every other rearrangement counted as non-productive. Following IMGT convention, CDR3 was defined as the stretch from the second conserved V-encoded cysteine up to the conserved J-encoded phenylalanine. The earlier analysis of 450 to 750 of the donors excluded any sequence lacking an unambiguous match to a single V gene segment. An earlier analysis of about 590 of the donors classified V segments as functional when productive rearrangements were above 56.7% and as segregating when the standard deviation between donors was above 5%. To diagnose cytomegalovirus status from the catalog of TCR beta chain sequences, a statistical classification framework was built. V and J gene assignment, in a later analysis, came from comparing TCR nucleotide sequences with IMGT/GENE-DB human TR gene sequences. Using the TCRdist pipeline, a later analysis assigned CDR3 sequences along with most-parsimonious VDJ recombination scenarios. In a later analysis, each TCR beta chain was defined by its CDR3 amino acid sequence together with its V-gene family, and reads lacking a unique V-gene family were excluded. A later analysis removed roughly 590 highly shared, low-generation-probability nucleotide sequences to deal with suspected cross-contamination and a sequencing artifact. A later analysis calculated a clonal expansion index for each public chain from normalized within-repertoire ranks of inferred template counts. In a later analysis, generation probabilities were computed with a VDJ recombination model fitted to out-of-frame rearrangements, and the resulting probabilities were checked against IGoR. In a later analysis, hypergeometric tests were used to score TCR-TCR, TCR-HLA and TCR-CMV co-occurrence, with a repertoire-size bias correction applied to TCR pairs. To estimate false discovery rates, a later analysis permuted the HLA or CMV assignments 20 times. In a later analysis, co-occurring TCRs were grouped using DBSCAN, and TCRdist sequence similarity was added for clustering within HLA-allele-positive subsets. For co-occurrence clustering, repertoires with fewer than 30,000 or more than 120,000 public chains were excluded, along with 4 to 6 repertoires with anomalous nucleotide sharing. This immuneACCESS table, as held by TCRdb, lists in-frame sequences with V and J called but not all clones. Of the missing ones, under half trace to an unresolved V gene in checked studies; the others have no known cause. The V and J calls and clone size come from that table; D and trimming were worked out from the DNA. The sample table holds some 140,000 clones, of which around 80% were seen once. The top ten hold roughly 4% of the sample.

The V gene is TRBV7-9 and the J gene is TRBJ2-7; too little of a D gene remains to name it. This sequence was found in a woman in her thirties or forties in good health and CMV-seronegative. What was sequenced was PBMCs. The CDR3 loop reads CASSLQLNPPYEQYF. The DNA reads TGTGCCAGCAGCTTACAACTAAACCCCCCCTACGAGCAGTACTTC.